Given below is one T cell receptor beta chain in context. This CDR3 is built from 15 residues. Germline CDR1 MGHRA, CDR2 YSYEKL. Trimming stripped 3 bases from V and 0 bases from J, with 9 bases between. Per the authors' pipeline: Estimates of nucleated cell counts were drawn from the amplification of reference gene primers. Clones were sequenced by immunoSEQ multiplex PCR, and TCRdb holds only the in-frame ones, with some missing. Clonal size and the V and J genes are those of that table, whereas D and trimming came from the DNA. The sample lists around 150,000 clones, approximately 86% occurring once. This specimen comes from a study of blood T cell repertoires in COVID-19. Overall study: The cDNA or gDNA used as material had been derived from T cells, B-cell-depleted T cells, or PBMCs.

The sequencing input was peripheral blood. The V call is TRBV4-1, the J call TRBJ1-5, with D unresolved. This TCR was recovered from a man in his late teens or twenties with acute or convalescent COVID-19. The CDR3 region has the DNA TGCGCCAGCAGCCAGAACACGGGTAGCAATCAGCCCCAGCATTTT. Translating it yields CASSQNTGSNQPQHF.